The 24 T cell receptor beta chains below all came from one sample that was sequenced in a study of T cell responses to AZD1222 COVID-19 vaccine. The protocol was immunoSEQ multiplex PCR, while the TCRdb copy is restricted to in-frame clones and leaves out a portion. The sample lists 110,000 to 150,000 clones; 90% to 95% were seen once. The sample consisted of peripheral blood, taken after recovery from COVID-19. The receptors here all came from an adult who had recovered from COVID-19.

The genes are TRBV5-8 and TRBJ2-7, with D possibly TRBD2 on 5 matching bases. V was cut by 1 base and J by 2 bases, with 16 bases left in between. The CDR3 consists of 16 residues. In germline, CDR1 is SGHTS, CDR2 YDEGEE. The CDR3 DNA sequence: TGTGCCAGCAGCTTGATGAGGTTAGCCGGGGCCTACGAGCAGTACTTC. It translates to CASSLMRLAGAYEQYF.

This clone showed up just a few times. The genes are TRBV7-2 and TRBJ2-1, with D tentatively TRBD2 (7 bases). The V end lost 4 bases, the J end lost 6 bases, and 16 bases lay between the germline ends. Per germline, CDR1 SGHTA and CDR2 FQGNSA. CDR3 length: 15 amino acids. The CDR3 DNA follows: TGTGCCAGCAGCTCCCTTGGCGGGGGCCCCAATGAGCAGTTCTTC. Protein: CASSSLGGGPNEQFF. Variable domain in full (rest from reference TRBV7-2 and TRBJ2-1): GAGVSQSPSNKVTEKGKDVELRCDPISGHTALYWYRQSLGQGLEFLIYFQGNSAPDKSGLPSDRFSAERTGGSVSTLTIQRTQQEDSAVYLCASSSLGGGPNEQFFGPGTRLTVL.

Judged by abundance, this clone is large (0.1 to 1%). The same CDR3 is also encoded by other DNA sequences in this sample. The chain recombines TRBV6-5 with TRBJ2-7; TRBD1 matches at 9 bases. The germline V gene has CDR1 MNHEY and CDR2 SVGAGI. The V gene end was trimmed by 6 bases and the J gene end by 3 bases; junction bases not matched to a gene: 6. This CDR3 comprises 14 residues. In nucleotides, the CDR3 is TGTGCCAGCAGGCCGGGACAGGGTAGCTACGAGCAGTACTTC. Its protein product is CASRPGQGSYEQYF.

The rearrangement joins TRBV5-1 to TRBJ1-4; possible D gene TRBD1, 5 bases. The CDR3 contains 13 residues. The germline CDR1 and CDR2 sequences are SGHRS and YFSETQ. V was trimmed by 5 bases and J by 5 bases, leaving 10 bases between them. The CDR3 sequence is CASSMGGNEKLFF. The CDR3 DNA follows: TGCGCCAGCAGTATGGGGGGGAATGAAAAACTGTTTTTT.

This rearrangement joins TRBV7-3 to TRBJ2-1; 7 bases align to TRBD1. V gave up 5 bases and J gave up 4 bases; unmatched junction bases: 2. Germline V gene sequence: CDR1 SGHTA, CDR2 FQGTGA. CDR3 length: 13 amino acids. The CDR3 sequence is CASSGDSYNEQFF. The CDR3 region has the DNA TGTGCCAGCAGCGGGGACAGTTACAATGAGCAGTTCTTC.

CDR3 protein: CASSQGDRDYGYTF. The CDR3 DNA sequence: TGTGCCAGCAGCCAAGGGGACAGGGACTATGGCTACACCTTC. The V gene is TRBV4-2, the J gene TRBJ1-2; 9 bases are a match to TRBD1. Unmatched junction bases numbered 0, after V lost 1 base and J lost 3 bases. The CDR3 totals 14 residues. Germline CDR1 is LGHNA and CDR2 is YNFKEQ.

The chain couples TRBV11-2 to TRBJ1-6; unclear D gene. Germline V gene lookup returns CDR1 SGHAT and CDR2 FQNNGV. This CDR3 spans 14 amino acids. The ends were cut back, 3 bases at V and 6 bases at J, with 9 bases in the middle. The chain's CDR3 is CASSFRAINSPLHF. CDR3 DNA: TGTGCCAGCAGCTTCCGGGCTATTAATTCACCCCTCCACTTT.

The DNA of the CDR3 is TGTGCCAGCAGCCAAGCTCCGGGCGGCGAGCAGTACTTC. Translation: CASSQAPGGEQYF. The chain recombines TRBV4-2 with TRBJ2-7; D remains unclear. Germline lookup yields CDR1 LGHNA and CDR2 YNFKEQ. Trimming cost V 1 base and J 6 bases, with 10 bases left between them. The CDR3 totals 13 residues.

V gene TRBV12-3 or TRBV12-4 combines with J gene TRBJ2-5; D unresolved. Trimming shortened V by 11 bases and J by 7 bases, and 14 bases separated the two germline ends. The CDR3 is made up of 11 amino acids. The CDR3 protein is CAASRMGTQYF. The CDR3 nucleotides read TGTGCCGCCAGCAGGATGGGGACCCAGTACTTC.

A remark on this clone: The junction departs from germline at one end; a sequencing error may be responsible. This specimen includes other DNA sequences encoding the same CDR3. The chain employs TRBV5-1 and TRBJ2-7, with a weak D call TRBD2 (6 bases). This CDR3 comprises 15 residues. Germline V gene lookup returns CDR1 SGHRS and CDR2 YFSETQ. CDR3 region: CASSLAPTGAVEQYF. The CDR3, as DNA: TGTGCCAGCAGCTTGGCCCCCACGGGAGCGGTCGAGCAGTACTTC.

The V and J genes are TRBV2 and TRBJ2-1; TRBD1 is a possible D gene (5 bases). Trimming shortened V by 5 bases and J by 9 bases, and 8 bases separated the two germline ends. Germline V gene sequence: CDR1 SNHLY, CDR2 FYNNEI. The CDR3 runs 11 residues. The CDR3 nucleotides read TGTGCCAGCAGTTCAGGGCCTGAGCAGTTCTTC. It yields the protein CASSSGPEQFF.

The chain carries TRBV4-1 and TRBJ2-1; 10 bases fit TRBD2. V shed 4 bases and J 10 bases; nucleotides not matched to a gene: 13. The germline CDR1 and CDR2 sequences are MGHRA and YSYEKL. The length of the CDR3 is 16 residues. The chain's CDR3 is CASSPSSSGRAGEQFF. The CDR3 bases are TGCGCCAGCAGCCCGTCGTCGAGCGGGAGGGCCGGGGAGCAGTTCTTC.

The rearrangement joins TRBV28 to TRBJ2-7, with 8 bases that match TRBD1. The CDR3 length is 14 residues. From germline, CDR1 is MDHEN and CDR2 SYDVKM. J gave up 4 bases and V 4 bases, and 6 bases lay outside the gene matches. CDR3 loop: CASSSTRTGYEQYF. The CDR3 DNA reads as TGTGCCAGCAGTTCCACGAGGACAGGGTACGAGCAGTACTTC.

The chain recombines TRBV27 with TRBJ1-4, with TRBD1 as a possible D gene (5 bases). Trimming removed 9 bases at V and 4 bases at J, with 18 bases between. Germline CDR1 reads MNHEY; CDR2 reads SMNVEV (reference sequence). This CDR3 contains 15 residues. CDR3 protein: CASRSGRGFNEKLFF. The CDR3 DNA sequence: TGTGCCAGTAGGTCAGGACGGGGCTTTAATGAAAAACTGTTTTTT.

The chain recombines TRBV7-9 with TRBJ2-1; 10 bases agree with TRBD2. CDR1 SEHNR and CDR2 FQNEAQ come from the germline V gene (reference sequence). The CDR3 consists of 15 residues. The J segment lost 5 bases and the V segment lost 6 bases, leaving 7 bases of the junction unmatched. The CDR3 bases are TGTGCCAGCAGTTATCTAGCGGGAGTGGACAATGAGCAGTTCTTC. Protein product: CASSYLAGVDNEQFF.

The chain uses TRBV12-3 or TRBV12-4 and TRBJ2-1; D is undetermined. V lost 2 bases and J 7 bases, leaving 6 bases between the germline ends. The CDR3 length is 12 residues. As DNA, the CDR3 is TGTGCCAGCAGTTTAAAAGCTAATGAGCAGTTCTTC. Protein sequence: CASSLKANEQFF.

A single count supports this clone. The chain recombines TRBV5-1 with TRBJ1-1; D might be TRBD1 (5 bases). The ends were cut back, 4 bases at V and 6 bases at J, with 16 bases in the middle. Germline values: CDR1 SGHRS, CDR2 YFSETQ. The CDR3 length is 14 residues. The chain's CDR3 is CASSHPPGGAEAFF. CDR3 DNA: TGCGCCAGCAGCCACCCCCCGGGGGGGGCTGAAGCTTTCTTT.

This CDR3 is CASSYGGEQPQHF. The CDR3 DNA reads as TGTGCCAGCAGCTACGGGGGGGAGCAGCCCCAGCATTTT. J is TRBJ1-5 and V is TRBV7-2; perhaps TRBD1 as D (5 bases). From germline, CDR1 is SGHTA and CDR2 FQGNSA. The V and J ends lost 4 bases and 7 bases respectively, with 11 bases between them. The CDR3 covers 13 residues. The whole variable domain, filled in from reference TRBV7-2 and TRBJ1-5, reads GAGVSQSPSNKVTEKGKDVELRCDPISGHTALYWYRQSLGQGLEFLIYFQGNSAPDKSGLPSDRFSAERTGGSVSTLTIQRTQQEDSAVYLCASSYGGEQPQHFGDGTRLSIL.

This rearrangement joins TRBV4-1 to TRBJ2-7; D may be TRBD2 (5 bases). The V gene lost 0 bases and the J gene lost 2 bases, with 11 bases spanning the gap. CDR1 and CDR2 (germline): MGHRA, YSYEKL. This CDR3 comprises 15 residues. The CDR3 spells CASSQEFPGTYEQYF. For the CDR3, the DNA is TGCGCCAGCAGCCAAGAGTTCCCCGGGACCTACGAGCAGTACTTC.

The CDR3 nucleotides read TGTGCCAGCAGCTGGACTGGACTATCGAACACCGGGGAGCTGTTTTTT. This codes for CASSWTGLSNTGELFF. V is TRBV6-6 and J is TRBJ2-2; TRBD2 is a possible D gene (6 bases). Trimming stripped 6 bases from V and 0 bases from J, with 14 bases between. Germline-derived CDR1 and CDR2 are MNHNY and SVGAGI (reference sequence). The CDR3 sequence is 16 residues long.

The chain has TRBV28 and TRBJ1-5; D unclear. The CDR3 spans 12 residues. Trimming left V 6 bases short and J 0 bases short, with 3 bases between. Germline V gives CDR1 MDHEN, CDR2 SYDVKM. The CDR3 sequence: CASRDSNQPQHF. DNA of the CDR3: TGTGCCAGCAGAGATAGCAATCAGCCCCAGCATTTT.

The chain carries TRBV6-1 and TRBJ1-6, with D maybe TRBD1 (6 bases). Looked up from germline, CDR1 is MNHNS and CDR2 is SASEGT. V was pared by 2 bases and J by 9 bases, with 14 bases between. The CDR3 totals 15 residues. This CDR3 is CASSEITGTGSPLHF. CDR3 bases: TGTGCCAGCAGTGAAATAACAGGGACTGGTTCACCCCTCCACTTT.

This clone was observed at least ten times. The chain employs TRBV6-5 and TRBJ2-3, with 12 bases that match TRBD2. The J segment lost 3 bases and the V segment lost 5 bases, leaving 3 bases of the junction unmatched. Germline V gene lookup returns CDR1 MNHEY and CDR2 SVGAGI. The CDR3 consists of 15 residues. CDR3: CASSLTSGGTDTQYF. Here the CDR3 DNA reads TGTGCCAGCAGTCTTACTAGCGGGGGGACAGATACGCAGTATTTT.

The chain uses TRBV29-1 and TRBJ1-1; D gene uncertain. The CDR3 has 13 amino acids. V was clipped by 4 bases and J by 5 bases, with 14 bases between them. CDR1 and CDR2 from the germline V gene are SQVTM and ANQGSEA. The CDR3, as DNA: TGCAGCGTTGGCGGGGAGGTGATGACTGAAGCTTTCTTT. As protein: CSVGGEVMTEAFF.